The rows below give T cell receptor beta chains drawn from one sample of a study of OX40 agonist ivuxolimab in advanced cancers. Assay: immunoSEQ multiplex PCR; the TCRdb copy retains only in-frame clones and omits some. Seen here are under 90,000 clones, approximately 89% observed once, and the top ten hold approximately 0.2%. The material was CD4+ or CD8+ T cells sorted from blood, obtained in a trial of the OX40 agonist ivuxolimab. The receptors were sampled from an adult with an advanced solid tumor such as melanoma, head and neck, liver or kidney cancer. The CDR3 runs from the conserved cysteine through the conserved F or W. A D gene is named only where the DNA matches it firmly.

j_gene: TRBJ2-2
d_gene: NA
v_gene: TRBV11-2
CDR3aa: CASSLDAPGELFF

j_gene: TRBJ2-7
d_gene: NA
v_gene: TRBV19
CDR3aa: CASSIRRTDSHEQYF

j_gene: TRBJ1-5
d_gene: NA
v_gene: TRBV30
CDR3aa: CAWRAPGGGNQPQHF

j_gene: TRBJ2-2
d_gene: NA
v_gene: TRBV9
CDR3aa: CASSVGLPGELFF

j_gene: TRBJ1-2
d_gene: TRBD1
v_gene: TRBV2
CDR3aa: CASSPPDRGNYGYTF

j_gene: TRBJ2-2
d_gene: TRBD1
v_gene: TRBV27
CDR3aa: CARDSCRGTAGVPGELFF

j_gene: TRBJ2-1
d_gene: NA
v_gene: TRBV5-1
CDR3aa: CASSLEPSVSSYNEQFF

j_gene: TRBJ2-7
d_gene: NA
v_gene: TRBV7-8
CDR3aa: CASSRIQVLSSYEQYF

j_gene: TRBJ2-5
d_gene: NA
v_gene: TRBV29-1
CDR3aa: CSVVGEGQETQYF

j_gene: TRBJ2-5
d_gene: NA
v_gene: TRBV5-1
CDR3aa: CASSLQRGKGETQYF

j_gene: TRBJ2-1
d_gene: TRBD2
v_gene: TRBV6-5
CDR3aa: CASSYSLGGRYNEQFF

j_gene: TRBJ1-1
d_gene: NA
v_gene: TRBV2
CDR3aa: CASSENRAANTEAFF

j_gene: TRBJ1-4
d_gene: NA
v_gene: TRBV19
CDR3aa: CASSIDRVEEKLFF

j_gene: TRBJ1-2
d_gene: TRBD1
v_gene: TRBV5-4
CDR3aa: CASSLRQGASGYTF

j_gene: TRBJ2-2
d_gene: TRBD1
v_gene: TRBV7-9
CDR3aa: CASSKTGTGYTGELFF

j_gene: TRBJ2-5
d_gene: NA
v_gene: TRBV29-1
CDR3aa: CSVESLGPGALETQYF

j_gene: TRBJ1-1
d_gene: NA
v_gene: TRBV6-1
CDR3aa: CASTRTANTEAFF

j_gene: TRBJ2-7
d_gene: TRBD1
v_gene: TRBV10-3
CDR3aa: CATAGQVYEQYF

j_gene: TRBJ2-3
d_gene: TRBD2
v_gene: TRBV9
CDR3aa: CASSVTSGRADTQYF

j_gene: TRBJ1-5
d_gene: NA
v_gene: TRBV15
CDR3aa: CATSRDPRQPLSNQPQHF

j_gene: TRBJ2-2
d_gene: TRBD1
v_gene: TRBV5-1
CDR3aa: CASSLNQGAAGELFF

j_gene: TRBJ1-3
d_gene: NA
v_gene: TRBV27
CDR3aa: CASSLSSGGYSGNTIYF

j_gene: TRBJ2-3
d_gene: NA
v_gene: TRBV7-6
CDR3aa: CASSPRPDITDTQYF

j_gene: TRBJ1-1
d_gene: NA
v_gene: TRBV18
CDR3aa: CASSPSSSATEAFF

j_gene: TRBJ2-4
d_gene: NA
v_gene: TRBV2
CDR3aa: CASSTGPDIQYF

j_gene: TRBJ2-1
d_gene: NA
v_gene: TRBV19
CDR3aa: CASGNLNNEQFF

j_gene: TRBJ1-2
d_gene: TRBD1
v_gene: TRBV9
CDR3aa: CASSAGTVSRDGYTF

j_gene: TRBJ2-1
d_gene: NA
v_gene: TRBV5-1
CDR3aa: CASSLDGPSSYNEQFF

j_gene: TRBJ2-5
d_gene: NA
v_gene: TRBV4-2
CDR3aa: CASSQVGQETQYF

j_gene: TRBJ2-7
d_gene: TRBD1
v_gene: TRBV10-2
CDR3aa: CASNRGTGPYEQYF

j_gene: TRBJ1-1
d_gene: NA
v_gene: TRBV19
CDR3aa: CASSKGWRRSMNTEAFF

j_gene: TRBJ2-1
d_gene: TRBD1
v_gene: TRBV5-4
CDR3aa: CASSSRQGLAYNEQFF

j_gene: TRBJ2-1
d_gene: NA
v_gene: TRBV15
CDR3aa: CATMELTLLGNEQFF